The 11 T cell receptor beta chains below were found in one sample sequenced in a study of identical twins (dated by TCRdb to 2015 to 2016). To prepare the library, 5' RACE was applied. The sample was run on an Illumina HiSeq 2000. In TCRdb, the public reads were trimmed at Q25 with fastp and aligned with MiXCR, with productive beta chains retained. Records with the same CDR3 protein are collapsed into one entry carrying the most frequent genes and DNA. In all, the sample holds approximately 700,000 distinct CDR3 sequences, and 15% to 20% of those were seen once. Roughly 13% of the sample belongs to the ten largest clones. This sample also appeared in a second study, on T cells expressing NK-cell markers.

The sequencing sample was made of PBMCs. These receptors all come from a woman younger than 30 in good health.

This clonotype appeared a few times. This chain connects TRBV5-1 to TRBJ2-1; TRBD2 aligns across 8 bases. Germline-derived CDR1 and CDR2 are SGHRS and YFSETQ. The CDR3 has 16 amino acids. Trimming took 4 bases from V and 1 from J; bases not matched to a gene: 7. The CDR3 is CASSPQPGGSYNEQFF. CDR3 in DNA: TGCGCCAGCAGCCCGCAGCCGGGGGGGTCCTACAATGAGCAGTTCTTC.

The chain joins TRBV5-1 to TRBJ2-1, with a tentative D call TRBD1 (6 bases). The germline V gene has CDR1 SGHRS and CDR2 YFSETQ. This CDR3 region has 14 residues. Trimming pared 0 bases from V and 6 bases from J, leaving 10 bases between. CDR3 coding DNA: TGCGCCAGCAGCTTGGACAGGGTCACCAATGAGCAGTTCTTC. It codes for CASSLDRVTNEQFF.

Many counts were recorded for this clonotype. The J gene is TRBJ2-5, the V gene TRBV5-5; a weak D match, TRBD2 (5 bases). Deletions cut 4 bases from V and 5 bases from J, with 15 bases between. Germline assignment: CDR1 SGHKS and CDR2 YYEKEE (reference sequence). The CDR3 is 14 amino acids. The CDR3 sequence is CASSLATSAETQYF. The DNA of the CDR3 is TGTGCCAGCAGCCTAGCCACTAGTGCGGAGACCCAGTACTTC.

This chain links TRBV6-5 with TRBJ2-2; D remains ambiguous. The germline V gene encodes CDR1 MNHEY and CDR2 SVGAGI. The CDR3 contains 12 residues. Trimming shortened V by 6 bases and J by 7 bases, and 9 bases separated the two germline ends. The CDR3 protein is CASRIGSGELFF. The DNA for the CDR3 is TGTGCCAGCAGGATTGGAAGCGGGGAGCTGTTTTTT.

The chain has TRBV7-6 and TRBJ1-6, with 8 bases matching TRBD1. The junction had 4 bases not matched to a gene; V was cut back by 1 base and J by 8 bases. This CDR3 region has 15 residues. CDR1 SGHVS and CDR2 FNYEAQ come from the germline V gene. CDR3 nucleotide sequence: TGTGCCAGCAGCTTAGGAGGGACAGGTCATTCACCCCTCCACTTT. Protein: CASSLGGTGHSPLHF.

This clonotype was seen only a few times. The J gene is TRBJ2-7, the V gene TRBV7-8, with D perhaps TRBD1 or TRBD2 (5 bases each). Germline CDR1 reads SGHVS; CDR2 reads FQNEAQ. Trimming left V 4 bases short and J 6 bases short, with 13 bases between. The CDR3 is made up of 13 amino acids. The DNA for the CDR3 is TGTGCCAGCAGCTCGGGGAATGGGGGCGAGCAGTACTTC. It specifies CASSSGNGGEQYF.

The CDR3 region has the DNA TGTGCCAGCAGCTTAGATCCAGGTTTAGGAAAGCATTTCAGTCAAGAGACCCAGTACTTC. Amino acids: CASSLDPGLGKHFSQETQYF. The chain has TRBV11-2 and TRBJ2-5; D remains unclear. Deletions cut 0 bases from V and 2 bases from J, with 25 bases between. Germline V gives CDR1 SGHAT, CDR2 FQNNGV. The CDR3 loop spans 20 amino acids.

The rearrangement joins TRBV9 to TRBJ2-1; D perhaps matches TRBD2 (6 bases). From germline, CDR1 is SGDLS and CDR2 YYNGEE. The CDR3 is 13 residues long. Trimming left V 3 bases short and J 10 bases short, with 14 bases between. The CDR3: CASSARPGGEQFF. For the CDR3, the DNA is TGTGCCAGCAGCGCCCGGCCCGGGGGAGAGCAGTTCTTC.

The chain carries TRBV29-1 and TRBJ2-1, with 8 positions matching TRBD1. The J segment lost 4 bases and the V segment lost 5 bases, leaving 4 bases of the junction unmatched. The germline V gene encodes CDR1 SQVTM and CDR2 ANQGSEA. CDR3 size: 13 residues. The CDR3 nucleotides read TGCAGCGTTTGGGGGACAGGATACAATGAGCAGTTCTTC. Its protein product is CSVWGTGYNEQFF.

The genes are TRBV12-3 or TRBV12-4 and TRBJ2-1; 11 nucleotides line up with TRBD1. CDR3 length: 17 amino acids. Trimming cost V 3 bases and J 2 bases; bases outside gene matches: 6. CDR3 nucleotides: TGTGCCAGCAGTTTGGCGCCGGGACAGGGGGCCTACAATGAGCAGTTCTTC. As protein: CASSLAPGQGAYNEQFF.

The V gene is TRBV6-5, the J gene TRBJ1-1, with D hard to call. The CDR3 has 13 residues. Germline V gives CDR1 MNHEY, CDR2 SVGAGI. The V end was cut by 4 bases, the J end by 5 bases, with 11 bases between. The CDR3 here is CASSSEWVTEAFF. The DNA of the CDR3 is TGTGCCAGCAGTTCCGAGTGGGTAACTGAAGCTTTCTTT.